This note documents a single T cell receptor (beta chain) sequence. Its antigen is not known. This CDR3 spans 15 amino acids. Germline-derived CDR1 and CDR2 are GTSNPN and SVGIG (reference sequence). V was clipped by 5 bases and J by 2 bases; unmatched bases: 4. Repertoires were generated with immunoSEQ multiplex PCR, while TCRdb's copy carries only in-frame clones and drops some. The sample comprises some 100,000 clones, about 85% of which are singletons, and 0.95% to 1.3% rests with the top ten. The source of the sample is a study of OX40 agonist ivuxolimab in advanced cancers. At the level of the study: Head and neck, renal cell, melanoma or hepatocellular carcinoma were the cancers that dose-escalation patients had.

Study-wide points: The study did not work out the antigen specificity of the expanded peripheral T cells. Relative to CD4+, CD8+ T cells held more expanded clones on average. Some nonresponders also had low normalized T-cell clonal expansion.

The gene calls are TRBV30 and TRBJ2-3, with 13 bases matching TRBD2. The source material was CD4+ or CD8+ T cells sorted from blood, sampled in a trial of the OX40 agonist ivuxolimab. The clonotype originates from an adult with an advanced solid tumor such as melanoma, head and neck, liver or kidney cancer. The DNA for the CDR3 is TGTGCCTGGGGACTAGCGGGGGAGCTCACAGATACGCAGTATTTT. Protein product: CAWGLAGELTDTQYF.